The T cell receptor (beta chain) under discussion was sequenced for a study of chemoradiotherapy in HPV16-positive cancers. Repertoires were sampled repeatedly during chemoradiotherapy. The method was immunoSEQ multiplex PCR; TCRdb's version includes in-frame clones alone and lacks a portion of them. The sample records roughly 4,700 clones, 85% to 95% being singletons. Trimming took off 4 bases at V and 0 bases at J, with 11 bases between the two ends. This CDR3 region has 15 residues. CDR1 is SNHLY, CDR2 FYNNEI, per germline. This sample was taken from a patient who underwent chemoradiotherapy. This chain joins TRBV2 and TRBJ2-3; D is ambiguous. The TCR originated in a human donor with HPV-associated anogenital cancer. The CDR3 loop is CASSGRAGSTDTQYF. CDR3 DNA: TGTGCCAGCAGTGGCCGCGCAGGCAGCACAGATACGCAGTATTTT.